These T cell receptor beta chains were read from a single sample in a study of T cells in Graves' hyperthyroidism and ophthalmopathy. A single record per CDR3 protein comes from TCRdb applying MiXCR to the multiplex PCR reads. Counted here are about 350,000 distinct CDR3 sequences, approximately 18% occurring once; the ten biggest clones make up 15% to 19%. Sequencing was carried out using blood. These receptors all come from a woman in her forties with Graves' ophthalmopathy. The CDR3 runs from the conserved cysteine through the conserved F or W. The D gene is left open where the match is weak. Some rows mark clone size as missing; the rest say once, few, many or name a class of expanded clone.

j_gene,v_gene,abundance,d_gene,CDR3nt,CDR3aa
TRBJ2-2,TRBV6-5,many,-,TGTGCCAGCAGCACTAGCCAGCCGAACACCGGGGAGCTGTTTTTT,CASSTSQPNTGELFF
TRBJ2-2,TRBV20-1,many,-,TGCAGTGCCTCCTATAGGGTCCGTGACACCGGGGAGCTGTTTTTT,CSASYRVRDTGELFF
TRBJ2-5,TRBV25-1,many,-,TGTGCCAGCAGCCGAGAGGGGGAGGCAGAGACCCAGTACTTC,CASSREGEAETQYF
TRBJ2-5,TRBV7-2,few,-,TGTGCCAGCAGCGGAAGGACCTACCAAGAGACCCAGTACTTC,CASSGRTYQETQYF
TRBJ2-2,TRBV9,many,TRBD2,TGTGCCAGCAGCGTAGGTGCTGTGCGGACTAGCGGGAGAGTCGCCGGGGAGCTGTTTTTT,CASSVGAVRTSGRVAGELFF
TRBJ1-1,TRBV6-2/TRBV6-3,many,TRBD1,TGTGCCAGCAGGCGGACAGGGATCCCTGAAGCTTTCTTT,CASRRTGIPEAFF
TRBJ2-7,TRBV19,-,-,TGTGCCAGTAAGGACAGAGGCTCCTACGAGCAGTACTTC,CASKDRGSYEQYF
TRBJ1-1,TRBV27,many,TRBD1,TGTGCCAGCAGTCTGAGGGGGGGTGGACAGGGGGAAGCTTTCTTT,CASSLRGGGQGEAFF
TRBJ2-3,TRBV6-1,many,-,TGTGCCAGCAGTGAGAGGGAATCAACTTGGGATACGCAGTATTTT,CASSERESTWDTQYF
TRBJ2-3,TRBV6-1,many,-,TGTGCCAGCATTGCGGACAGTCAGATCCAGCCCCAGTATTTT,CASIADSQIQPQYF
TRBJ1-2,TRBV28,many,-,TGTGCCAGCAGTTTGGGCCTAAGGGCCCATGGCTACACCTTC,CASSLGLRAHGYTF
TRBJ2-7,TRBV20-1,many,TRBD2,TGCAGTGCTCTTCTAGCGGGAGGGGTCGAGCAGTACTTC,CSALLAGGVEQYF
TRBJ2-7,TRBV20-1,many,-,TGCAGTGTCCAAGTGGGAGCCACCTACGAGCAGTACTTC,CSVQVGATYEQYF
TRBJ1-2,TRBV5-4,few,-,TGTGCCAGCAGCTTTTCATCCATAAACTATGGCTACACCTTC,CASSFSSINYGYTF
TRBJ1-1,TRBV19,many,-,TGTGCCATCCAGACTAGGGGGATGAACACTGAAGCTTTCTTT,CAIQTRGMNTEAFF
TRBJ2-7,TRBV19,many,TRBD1,TGTGCCAGTAGTAAGGGCGAGGGACAGGCGTCCTACGAGCAGTACTTC,CASSKGEGQASYEQYF
TRBJ1-5,TRBV7-8,many,-,TGTGCCAGCAGCTTAAAGTGGATTGGGGGCAATCAGCCCCAGCATTTT,CASSLKWIGGNQPQHF
TRBJ2-7,TRBV7-2,many,-,TGTGCCAGCAGCTTAGCGGGGAACTACGAGCAGTACTTC,CASSLAGNYEQYF
TRBJ1-2,TRBV4-1,many,-,TGCGCCAGCAGCCCCATAGAGGGTGAGAGCCGTGGTGGCTACACCTTC,CASSPIEGESRGGYTF
TRBJ1-1,TRBV25-1,many,-,TGTGCCAGCCAACCGGGACACAACACTGAAGCTTTCTTT,CASQPGHNTEAFF
TRBJ2-7,TRBV28,many,-,TGTGCCAGCAGTGTAGTGTCAGGTCCTTACTACGAGCAGTACTTC,CASSVVSGPYYEQYF
TRBJ1-1,TRBV6-1,-,-,TGTGCCAGCAGTAGCCGGACTTCCGGCAAGTCTAACACTGAAGCTTTCTTT,CASSSRTSGKSNTEAFF
TRBJ2-7,TRBV6-5,-,-,TGTGCCAGCAGTTACGGCCCTAACGAGCAGTACTTC,CASSYGPNEQYF
TRBJ2-7,TRBV7-3,-,TRBD2,TGTGCCAGCAGCCTAAGCGGGAGGTCCTACGAGCAGTACTTC,CASSLSGRSYEQYF
TRBJ2-2,TRBV30,-,-,TGTGCCTGGAGTCCACCCTTTACAGGGAGGCCCGGGGAGCTGTTTTTT,CAWSPPFTGRPGELFF
TRBJ2-3,TRBV20-1,many,TRBD2,TGCAGTGCTAGAGCGGTCGTCCGAGTAGCGGGAGGGCCCTACACAGATACGCAGTATTTT,CSARAVVRVAGGPYTDTQYF
TRBJ2-5,TRBV2,many,-,TGTGCCAGCAGTGAAGCCGAAGAGACCCAGTACTTC,CASSEAEETQYF
TRBJ1-5,TRBV19,many,TRBD1,TGTGCCAGTAGTATACCGGGGACAGGGAGCAATCAGCCCCAGCATTTT,CASSIPGTGSNQPQHF
TRBJ2-7,TRBV19,many,-,TGTGCCAGTAGTATATCACTGGGGGGTACCTACGAGCAGTACTTC,CASSISLGGTYEQYF
TRBJ2-7,TRBV12-5,many,TRBD1,TGTGCTAGTGCCCCCGGGACAGGGGTCTACGAGCAGTACTTC,CASAPGTGVYEQYF
TRBJ2-7,TRBV12-3/TRBV12-4,many,-,TGTGCCAGCAGTTTAGGGACACTGGCCTACGAGCAGTACTTC,CASSLGTLAYEQYF
TRBJ2-7,TRBV18,few,-,TGTGCCAGCTCCGGACAGACCTCCTACGAGCAGTACTTC,CASSGQTSYEQYF
TRBJ2-5,TRBV6-5,-,TRBD2,TGTGCCAGCAGTTACGTAGCGGGACACCAAGAGACCCAGTACTTC,CASSYVAGHQETQYF
TRBJ1-1,TRBV25-1,many,-,TGTGCCAGCAGTGAATTTGACGGGACAGAAGCTTTCTTT,CASSEFDGTEAFF
TRBJ1-1,TRBV12-3/TRBV12-4,many,-,TGTGCCAGCATCGGGGAGCTGGGCACTGAAGCTTTCTTT,CASIGELGTEAFF